The clone carrying this T cell receptor beta chain appeared a few times. Its antigen is unknown. In TCRdb, the reads were re-called with MiXCR into one record per CDR3 protein. The sample includes about 830,000 distinct CDR3 sequences, roughly 33% of them seen just once. The sample is drawn from a study of T cell repertoires in cytomegalovirus infection. The wider study: Well-studied HLA-B-restricted epitopes and recently identified HLA-C-restricted epitopes of CMV were both used in the study.

Between the trimmed V and J ends, which lost 4 bases and 4 bases, there was a span of 11 bases. The CDR3 is made up of 14 amino acids. The specimen comprised cultured CD8+ T cells from PBMCs, sampled from culture after CMV antigen stimulation. The clonotype was recovered from a human donor in good health (CMV status not recorded). Some clones in this sample may be carry-over from other donors' samples. The chain employs TRBV12-3 or TRBV12-4 and TRBJ2-1; the D gene could be TRBD1 or TRBD2 (5 bases each). The CDR3 DNA reads as TGTGCCAGCAGTTCGGGACCAATTTACAATGAGCAGTTCTTC. Protein: CASSSGPIYNEQFF.